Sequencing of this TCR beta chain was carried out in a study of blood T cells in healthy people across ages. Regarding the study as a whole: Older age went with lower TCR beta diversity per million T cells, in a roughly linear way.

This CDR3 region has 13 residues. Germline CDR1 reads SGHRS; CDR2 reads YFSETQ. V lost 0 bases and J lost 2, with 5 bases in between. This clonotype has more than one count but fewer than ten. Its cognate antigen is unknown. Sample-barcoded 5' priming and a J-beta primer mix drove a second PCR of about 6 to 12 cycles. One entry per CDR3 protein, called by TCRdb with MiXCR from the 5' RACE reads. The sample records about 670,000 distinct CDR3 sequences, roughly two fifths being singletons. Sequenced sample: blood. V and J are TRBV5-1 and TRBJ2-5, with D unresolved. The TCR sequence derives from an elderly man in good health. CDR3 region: CASSLEPQETQYF. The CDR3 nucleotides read TGCGCCAGCAGCTTGGAACCACAAGAGACCCAGTACTTC.